This entry lists 16 T cell receptor beta chains sequenced from one sample in a study of radiotherapy plus CTLA-4 blockade in lung cancer. Data came from immunoSEQ multiplex PCR; TCRdb stores just in-frame clones and leaves some out. The sample yields tens of thousands of clones, 84% seen once. This sample comprised peripheral blood, obtained from a patient treated with radiotherapy plus ipilimumab. These receptors all come from a human donor with non-small cell lung cancer who had stable disease on radiotherapy plus ipilimumab.

The chain recombines TRBV29-1 with TRBJ2-1, with TRBD2 as a possible D gene (7 bases). Germline V gives CDR1 SQVTM, CDR2 ANQGSEA. Trimming stripped 2 bases from V and 7 bases from J, with 18 bases between. The CDR3 totals 15 residues. CDR3 coding DNA: TGCAGCGTTGAAAGGGCGCGGGGGCGGGGAAATGAGCAGTTCTTC. Protein sequence: CSVERARGRGNEQFF.

The rearrangement uses TRBV19 and TRBJ2-5; D may be TRBD1 or TRBD2 (5 bases each). The V and J ends lost 5 bases and 2 bases respectively, with 12 bases between them. Germline-derived CDR1 and CDR2 are LNHDA and SQIVND (reference sequence). This CDR3 region has 14 residues. CDR3 loop: CASSPGTLQETQYF. CDR3 DNA sequence: TGTGCCAGTAGTCCCGGGACCCTTCAAGAGACCCAGTACTTC.

This clone was found a few times. J is TRBJ2-1 and V is TRBV29-1, with TRBD2 matching 10 bases. Germline V CDR1 and CDR2: SQVTM, ANQGSEA. The CDR3 is 13 residues long. Trimming took 7 bases from V and 6 from J; bases not matched to a gene: 6. CDR3 protein: CSGSRTSGNEQFF. CDR3 in DNA: TGCAGCGGCTCCAGGACTAGCGGCAATGAGCAGTTCTTC.

The rearrangement uses TRBV2 and TRBJ1-2; D remains ambiguous. The CDR3 sequence is 16 residues long. Germline V CDR1 and CDR2: SNHLY, FYNNEI. V was pared by 3 bases and J by 2 bases, with 16 bases between. CDR3 region: CASSDVALAGNYGYTF. CDR3 DNA: TGTGCCAGCAGTGATGTTGCCCTGGCAGGAAACTATGGCTACACCTTC.

This clone was seen only once. The chain carries TRBV9 and TRBJ1-1, with 9 nucleotides matching TRBD1. The V and J ends lost 0 bases and 4 bases, in that order; junction bases with no gene match: 1. The CDR3 consists of 14 residues. Germline assignment: CDR1 SGDLS and CDR2 YYNGEE. The CDR3 reads CASSVDRGLTEAFF. Here the CDR3 DNA reads TGTGCCAGCAGCGTAGACAGGGGGCTCACTGAAGCTTTCTTT.

This clone has a single count. CDR3 residues: CATSRDYEDYNEQFF. CDR3 coding DNA: TGTGCCACCAGCAGAGATTATGAGGACTACAATGAGCAGTTCTTC. The chain employs TRBV15 and TRBJ2-1; unclear D gene. V lost 0 bases to trimming and J lost 3 bases, with 9 bases between them. CDR1 is LNHNV and CDR2 is YYDKDF in the germline V gene (reference sequence). The CDR3 loop spans 15 amino acids.

V is TRBV10-1 and J is TRBJ2-1; 10 positions agree with TRBD2. V lost 4 bases and J lost 6; bases outside the gene matches: 6. This CDR3 has 15 residues. Germline CDR1 and CDR2: WNHNN and SYGVQD (reference sequence). CDR3: CASSAPGLATNEQFF. In nucleotides, the CDR3 is TGCGCCAGCAGTGCACCGGGACTAGCGACCAATGAGCAGTTCTTC.

This chain links TRBV19 with TRBJ2-1; 7 nucleotides align to TRBD1. The CDR3 has 15 residues. The V gene end was trimmed by 4 bases and the J gene end by 1 base; junction bases not matched to a gene: 4. Germline V gives CDR1 LNHDA, CDR2 SQIVND (reference sequence). The CDR3 here is CASSRRTGSYNEQFF. The CDR3 coding sequence is TGTGCCAGTAGTAGGAGGACAGGATCCTACAATGAGCAGTTCTTC.

Comment on this clone: Mismatch with germline at one junction end may stem from a read error. This sample also contains other DNA sequences that code for the same CDR3. V usage is TRBV30 and J usage is TRBJ2-1; D is possibly TRBD2 (5 bases). CDR1 and CDR2 (germline): GTSNPN, SVGIG (reference sequence). The CDR3 is 16 residues long. Here the CDR3 reads CAWSPRPPEGKNEQFF. CDR3 nucleotides: TGTGCCTGGAGTCCCCGCCCCCCCGAGGGTAAGAATGAACAGTTCTTC.

The chain recombines TRBV6-1 with TRBJ1-5; D perhaps matches TRBD1 (6 bases). The CDR3 contains 14 residues. Germline values: CDR1 MNHNS, CDR2 SASEGT. Between the trimmed V and J ends, which lost 7 bases and 1 base, there was a span of 11 bases. Here the CDR3 reads CASMGGASNQPQHF. DNA for the CDR3: TGTGCCAGCATGGGGGGGGCAAGCAATCAGCCCCAGCATTTT.

The chain links TRBV21-1 to TRBJ2-3; the DNA was not compared with TRBD2, the D call given in the table. TRBV21-1 is labeled a pseudogene. The CDR3 length is 14 residues. The CDR3 region has the DNA TGTGCCAGCAGCTCGGGACTCTTCACAGATACGCAGTATTTT. It specifies CASSSGLFTDTQYF.

The rearrangement links TRBV2 to TRBJ2-5, with 7 bases lining up with TRBD1. CDR1 SNHLY and CDR2 FYNNEI come from the germline V gene. Trimming cost V 4 bases and J 2 bases; bases outside gene matches: 4. The CDR3 runs to 14 residues. CDR3 amino acids: CASSGSGGQETQYF. CDR3 sequence (DNA): TGTGCCAGCAGTGGGTCAGGGGGACAAGAGACCCAGTACTTC. The complete variable domain, with remaining parts taken from reference TRBV2 and TRBJ2-5, reads EPEVTQTPSHQVTQMGQEVILRCVPISNHLYFYWYRQILGQKVEFLVSFYNNEISEKSEIFDDQFSVERPDGSNFTLKIRSTKLEDSAMYFCASSGSGGQETQYFGPGTRLLVL.

The chain joins TRBV19 to TRBJ2-3, with a tentative D call TRBD2 (5 bases). V lost 5 bases, J lost 0 bases, and 18 bases lay in between. There are 17 residues in the CDR3. In germline, CDR1 is LNHDA, CDR2 SQIVND (reference sequence). CDR3 protein: CASSPPRRAGSTDTQYF. CDR3 coding DNA: TGTGCCAGTAGTCCCCCTCGACGTGCGGGTAGCACAGATACGCAGTATTTT.

This chain joins TRBV11-2 and TRBJ2-2, with 9 bases identical to TRBD2. This CDR3 is 16 amino acids long. The germline CDR1 and CDR2 sequences are SGHAT and FQNNGV. Germline trimming cut 3 bases from V and 5 bases from J; bases unmatched to any gene: 7. CDR3 nucleotides: TGTGCCAGCAGCTTTCTTAGCGGGAGAGGTACCGGGGAGCTGTTTTTT. Its translation: CASSFLSGRGTGELFF.

The V call is TRBV9, the J call TRBJ1-2; 10 bases match TRBD1. V was pared by 0 bases and J by 1 base, with 6 bases of the junction left unmatched. The CDR3 runs 17 residues. Germline assignment: CDR1 SGDLS and CDR2 YYNGEE. CDR3 residues: CASSVVGGTGDNYGYTF. CDR3 in DNA: TGTGCCAGCAGCGTAGTAGGGGGGACAGGGGATAACTATGGCTACACCTTC. The full variable domain, completed using reference TRBV9 and TRBJ1-2, is DSGVTQTPKHLITATGQRVTLRCSPRSGDLSVYWYQQSLDQGLQFLIQYYNGEERAKGNILERFSAQQFPDLHSELNLSSLELGDSALYFCASSVVGGTGDNYGYTFGSGTRLTVV.

This chain links TRBV27 with TRBJ2-3; D may match TRBD1 or TRBD2 (5 bases each). The CDR3 consists of 13 residues. The V gene lost 2 bases and the J gene lost 10 bases, with 13 bases spanning the gap. The germline CDR1 and CDR2 sequences are MNHEY and SMNVEV (reference sequence). The CDR3 DNA reads TGTGCCAGCAGTTTAGGGGGTGCCAGTGCGCAGTATTTT. Translated, it gives CASSLGGASAQYF.